These T cell receptor beta chains were read from a single sample in a study of blood T cell repertoires in COVID-19. Produced via immunoSEQ multiplex PCR; TCRdb's table is partial and in-frame only. The data hold approximately 93,000 clones, with roughly 89% observed a single time. Sequences were obtained from peripheral blood. The source is a man aged 50 to 59 with active or convalescent COVID-19. CDR3s include the opening cysteine and the closing phenylalanine or tryptophan. Fields, in order: D gene, J gene, V gene, clone size, CDR3 protein, CDR3 DNA. A D gene is named only where the DNA matches it firmly. The size entry is marked missing in some rows and otherwise reads once, few, many or a size class.

d_call: .; j_call: TRBJ2-7; v_call: TRBV6-5; clone_size: .; cdr3_aa: CASSGTFREQYF; cdr3_nt: TGTGCCAGCTCAGGGACTTTCCGCGAGCAGTACTTC
d_call: TRBD1; j_call: TRBJ2-4; v_call: TRBV5-1; clone_size: .; cdr3_aa: CASSSQGASNIQYF; cdr3_nt: TGCGCCAGCAGCTCACAGGGGGCGTCGAACATTCAGTACTTC
d_call: TRBD1; j_call: TRBJ1-6; v_call: TRBV5-1; clone_size: .; cdr3_aa: CASSPDRGQSPLHF; cdr3_nt: TGCGCCAGCAGCCCGGACAGGGGGCAATCACCCCTCCACTTT
d_call: TRBD1; j_call: TRBJ2-1; v_call: TRBV4-1; clone_size: .; cdr3_aa: CASSQEARGRLRGLNEQFF; cdr3_nt: TGCGCCAGCAGCCAAGAGGCCAGGGGGCGGTTGCGGGGCTTAAATGAGCAGTTCTTC
d_call: .; j_call: TRBJ2-7; v_call: TRBV6-1; clone_size: .; cdr3_aa: CASSELVNEQYF; cdr3_nt: TGTGCCAGCAGTGAACTAGTGAACGAGCAGTACTTC
d_call: TRBD1; j_call: TRBJ2-1; v_call: TRBV2; clone_size: .; cdr3_aa: CATSGQGSSYNEQFF; cdr3_nt: TGTGCCACCTCGGGACAGGGGAGCTCCTACAATGAGCAGTTCTTC
d_call: .; j_call: TRBJ1-5; v_call: TRBV4-2; clone_size: .; cdr3_aa: CASSQEKQGRDGNQPQHF; cdr3_nt: TGTGCCAGCAGCCAGGAAAAACAGGGTAGGGACGGCAATCAGCCCCAGCATTTT
d_call: TRBD1; j_call: TRBJ1-5; v_call: TRBV6-5; clone_size: few; cdr3_aa: CASGTGRFQPQHF; cdr3_nt: TGTGCCAGCGGGACAGGGAGGTTCCAGCCCCAGCATTTT
d_call: TRBD2; j_call: TRBJ2-2; v_call: TRBV9; clone_size: .; cdr3_aa: CASSVGLATTGELFF; cdr3_nt: TGTGCCAGCAGCGTAGGACTAGCGACCACCGGGGAGCTGTTTTTT
d_call: .; j_call: TRBJ2-2; v_call: TRBV5-4; clone_size: .; cdr3_aa: CASSRLETNTGELFF; cdr3_nt: TGTGCCAGCAGTCGACTAGAAACGAACACCGGGGAGCTGTTTTTT
d_call: TRBD1; j_call: TRBJ2-2; v_call: TRBV18; clone_size: once; cdr3_aa: CASSPPTGGVNGELFF; cdr3_nt: TGTGCCAGCTCACCACCCACAGGGGGCGTTAACGGGGAGCTGTTTTTT
d_call: .; j_call: TRBJ1-5; v_call: TRBV28; clone_size: .; cdr3_aa: CASRVQNQPQHF; cdr3_nt: TGTGCCAGCAGGGTCCAGAATCAGCCCCAGCATTTT
d_call: .; j_call: TRBJ2-7; v_call: TRBV20-1; clone_size: .; cdr3_aa: CSAGQYEQYF; cdr3_nt: TGCAGTGCTGGCCAATACGAGCAGTACTTC
d_call: TRBD1; j_call: TRBJ2-1; v_call: TRBV27; clone_size: .; cdr3_aa: CASSLDRSVHNEQFF; cdr3_nt: TGTGCCAGCAGTTTGGACAGGAGTGTTCACAATGAGCAGTTCTTC
d_call: .; j_call: TRBJ2-7; v_call: TRBV3-1/TRBV3-2; clone_size: .; cdr3_aa: CASSQDGDSYEQYF; cdr3_nt: TGTGCCAGCAGCCAGGACGGGGACTCCTACGAGCAGTACTTC
d_call: .; j_call: TRBJ1-5; v_call: TRBV4-1; clone_size: .; cdr3_aa: CASSLTLSNQPQHF; cdr3_nt: TGCGCCAGCAGCTTGACACTTAGCAATCAGCCCCAGCATTTT
d_call: TRBD2; j_call: TRBJ2-1; v_call: TRBV7-2; clone_size: few; cdr3_aa: CASSHRLAGGLSYNEQFF; cdr3_nt: TGTGCCAGCAGCCACCGACTAGCGGGGGGCCTATCCTACAATGAGCAGTTCTTC
d_call: TRBD1; j_call: TRBJ1-3; v_call: TRBV5-1; clone_size: .; cdr3_aa: CASSSTGQGNTIYF; cdr3_nt: TGCGCCAGCAGCTCGACAGGGCAAGGAAACACCATATATTTT
d_call: TRBD1; j_call: TRBJ2-2; v_call: TRBV29-1; clone_size: .; cdr3_aa: CSALTGGIGELFF; cdr3_nt: TGCAGCGCCCTGACAGGGGGCATCGGGGAGCTGTTTTTT
d_call: TRBD1; j_call: TRBJ1-1; v_call: TRBV2; clone_size: .; cdr3_aa: CASRAPGTGTVGTEAFF; cdr3_nt: TGTGCCAGCAGAGCCCCCGGGACAGGTACCGTTGGAACTGAAGCTTTCTTT
d_call: .; j_call: TRBJ1-3; v_call: TRBV6-5; clone_size: .; cdr3_aa: CASALYSGNTIYF; cdr3_nt: TGTGCCAGCGCCCTATACTCTGGAAACACCATATATTTT
d_call: .; j_call: TRBJ1-4; v_call: TRBV5-4; clone_size: .; cdr3_aa: CATRGANEKLFF; cdr3_nt: TGTGCCACCCGGGGGGCTAATGAAAAACTGTTTTTT
d_call: TRBD1; j_call: TRBJ1-2; v_call: TRBV18; clone_size: .; cdr3_aa: CASQTGAGYGYTF; cdr3_nt: TGTGCCAGCCAGACAGGGGCTGGATATGGCTACACCTTC
d_call: .; j_call: TRBJ2-7; v_call: TRBV9; clone_size: .; cdr3_aa: CASSSRGGPYEQYF; cdr3_nt: TGTGCCAGCAGCAGTAGAGGCGGGCCCTACGAGCAGTACTTC
d_call: .; j_call: TRBJ2-5; v_call: TRBV23-1; clone_size: .; cdr3_aa: CASSHSEGTETQYF; cdr3_nt: TGCGCCAGCAGTCATTCGGAGGGCACGGAGACCCAGTACTTC
d_call: TRBD1; j_call: TRBJ1-1; v_call: TRBV19; clone_size: .; cdr3_aa: CASSIDRGGTEAFF; cdr3_nt: TGTGCCAGTAGTATCGACAGGGGAGGGACTGAAGCTTTCTTT
d_call: TRBD1; j_call: TRBJ1-3; v_call: TRBV24-1; clone_size: .; cdr3_aa: CATSDEGQGNTIYF; cdr3_nt: TGTGCCACCAGTGATGAGGGACAGGGAAACACCATATATTTT
d_call: TRBD2; j_call: TRBJ2-1; v_call: TRBV10-3; clone_size: .; cdr3_aa: CAISERGTSGPNEQFF; cdr3_nt: TGTGCCATCAGTGAGCGTGGAACTAGCGGCCCCAATGAGCAGTTCTTC
d_call: TRBD1; j_call: TRBJ2-7; v_call: TRBV28; clone_size: .; cdr3_aa: CASSLPQGSSYEQYF; cdr3_nt: TGTGCCAGCAGTTTACCACAGGGGTCGTCCTACGAGCAGTACTTC
d_call: .; j_call: TRBJ2-7; v_call: TRBV10-1; clone_size: once; cdr3_aa: CASRGPTPDSYEQYF; cdr3_nt: TGCGCCAGCAGGGGACCAACTCCGGACAGCTACGAGCAGTACTTC
d_call: .; j_call: TRBJ2-5; v_call: TRBV9; clone_size: .; cdr3_aa: CASSVEQLSRGAGETQYF; cdr3_nt: TGTGCCAGCAGCGTAGAACAGCTTTCCAGGGGCGCCGGGGAGACCCAGTACTTC
d_call: .; j_call: TRBJ1-2; v_call: TRBV10-3; clone_size: few; cdr3_aa: CAISDTGYGYTF; cdr3_nt: TGTGCCATCAGTGACACGGGATATGGCTACACCTTC
d_call: .; j_call: TRBJ2-2; v_call: TRBV4-1; clone_size: .; cdr3_aa: CASSQDRAGAPPGELFF; cdr3_nt: TGCGCCAGCAGCCAAGATAGGGCAGGGGCACCTCCCGGGGAGCTGTTTTTT
d_call: TRBD2; j_call: TRBJ2-2; v_call: TRBV7-2; clone_size: .; cdr3_aa: CASSYSGMNTGELFF; cdr3_nt: TGTGCCAGCAGTTATAGCGGGATGAACACCGGGGAGCTGTTTTTT
d_call: .; j_call: TRBJ1-5; v_call: TRBV19; clone_size: .; cdr3_aa: CASRTRELNQPQHF; cdr3_nt: TGTGCCAGTAGAACTAGGGAGCTCAATCAGCCCCAGCATTTT
d_call: .; j_call: TRBJ1-4; v_call: TRBV30; clone_size: .; cdr3_aa: CAWSRALGEKLFF; cdr3_nt: TGTGCCTGGAGCAGGGCATTAGGTGAAAAACTGTTTTTT
d_call: TRBD1; j_call: TRBJ1-2; v_call: TRBV3-1/TRBV3-2; clone_size: .; cdr3_aa: CASSQVLQGPGGYTF; cdr3_nt: TGTGCCAGCAGCCAAGTTCTACAGGGGCCTGGTGGCTACACCTTC
d_call: .; j_call: TRBJ1-2; v_call: TRBV12-5; clone_size: .; cdr3_aa: CASGLGEGTYGYTF; cdr3_nt: TGTGCTAGTGGTTTGGGGGAGGGGACCTATGGCTACACCTTC
d_call: .; j_call: TRBJ2-7; v_call: TRBV4-2; clone_size: .; cdr3_aa: CASSQDLPSRSVSRSYEQYF; cdr3_nt: TGTGCCAGCAGCCAAGATCTTCCCTCCCGTAGCGTTAGTAGATCCTACGAGCAGTACTTC
d_call: TRBD1; j_call: TRBJ1-1; v_call: TRBV24-1; clone_size: once; cdr3_aa: CATSDTGQGRRTEAFF; cdr3_nt: TGTGCCACCAGTGATACCGGACAGGGGAGAAGGACTGAAGCTTTCTTT
d_call: .; j_call: TRBJ2-1; v_call: TRBV5-1; clone_size: .; cdr3_aa: CASSLLNGRDNNEQFF; cdr3_nt: TGCGCCAGCAGCTTGTTGAACGGCCGAGACAACAATGAGCAGTTCTTC
d_call: TRBD1; j_call: TRBJ2-7; v_call: TRBV6-1; clone_size: .; cdr3_aa: CASSELQGAGEQYF; cdr3_nt: TGTGCCAGCAGTGAATTGCAGGGGGCGGGGGAGCAGTACTTC
d_call: TRBD1; j_call: TRBJ1-2; v_call: TRBV19; clone_size: .; cdr3_aa: CASSELFQGDYGYTF; cdr3_nt: TGTGCCAGTAGTGAGTTGTTTCAGGGGGACTATGGCTACACCTTC
d_call: .; j_call: TRBJ1-2; v_call: TRBV2; clone_size: .; cdr3_aa: CARIGGTGDF; cdr3_nt: TGTGCCAGGATTGGAGGGACCGGCGACTTC
d_call: TRBD1; j_call: TRBJ1-6; v_call: TRBV28; clone_size: .; cdr3_aa: CASSGGQGRNSPLHF; cdr3_nt: TGTGCCAGCAGCGGGGGACAGGGTCGTAATTCACCCCTCCACTTT
d_call: TRBD1; j_call: TRBJ1-5; v_call: TRBV7-2; clone_size: .; cdr3_aa: CASSSDAGGSNQPQHF; cdr3_nt: TGTGCCAGCAGCTCAGACGCAGGGGGCAGCAATCAGCCCCAGCATTTT
d_call: .; j_call: TRBJ1-1; v_call: TRBV25-1; clone_size: once; cdr3_aa: CASNTGGGRPEAFF; cdr3_nt: TGTGCCAGCAACACCGGTGGGGGCAGGCCTGAAGCTTTCTTT
d_call: .; j_call: TRBJ1-1; v_call: TRBV5-1; clone_size: .; cdr3_aa: CASSKNTGSNTEAFF; cdr3_nt: TGCGCCAGCAGTAAAAACACAGGGTCCAACACTGAAGCTTTCTTT
d_call: TRBD1; j_call: TRBJ1-6; v_call: TRBV10-1; clone_size: .; cdr3_aa: CASSMGQNNSPLHF; cdr3_nt: TGCGCCAGCAGTATGGGACAGAACAATTCACCCCTCCACTTT
d_call: TRBD2; j_call: TRBJ2-3; v_call: TRBV7-2; clone_size: .; cdr3_aa: CASSSPGLAGALDTQYF; cdr3_nt: TGTGCCAGCAGCTCTCCTGGGCTAGCGGGGGCTTTGGATACGCAGTATTTT
d_call: TRBD1; j_call: TRBJ1-1; v_call: TRBV6-5; clone_size: .; cdr3_aa: CASSYSHRGEAFF; cdr3_nt: TGTGCCAGCAGTTACTCCCACAGGGGTGAAGCTTTCTTT
d_call: .; j_call: TRBJ1-2; v_call: TRBV9; clone_size: .; cdr3_aa: CASSVGRVGNYTF; cdr3_nt: TGTGCCAGCAGCGTAGGGAGGGTTGGTAACTACACCTTC
d_call: TRBD2; j_call: TRBJ2-1; v_call: TRBV7-2; clone_size: few; cdr3_aa: CASSLVGLAGFYNEQFF; cdr3_nt: TGTGCCAGCAGCTTAGTAGGACTAGCGGGGTTCTACAATGAGCAGTTCTTC